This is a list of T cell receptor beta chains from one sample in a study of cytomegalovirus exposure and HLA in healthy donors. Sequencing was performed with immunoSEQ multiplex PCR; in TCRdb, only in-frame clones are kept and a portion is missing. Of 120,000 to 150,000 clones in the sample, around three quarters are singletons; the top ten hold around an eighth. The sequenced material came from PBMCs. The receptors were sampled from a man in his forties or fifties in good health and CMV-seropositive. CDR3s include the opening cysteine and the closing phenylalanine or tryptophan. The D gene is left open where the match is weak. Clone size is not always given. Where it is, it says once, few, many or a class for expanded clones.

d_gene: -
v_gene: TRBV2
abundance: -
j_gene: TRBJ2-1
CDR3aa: CASTPRIPYNEQFF
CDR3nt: TGTGCCAGCACACCTAGGATTCCCTACAATGAGCAGTTCTTC

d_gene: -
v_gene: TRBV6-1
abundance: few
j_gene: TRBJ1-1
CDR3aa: CASSEPGYGTEAFF
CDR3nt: TGTGCCAGCAGTGAACCAGGATATGGCACTGAAGCTTTCTTT

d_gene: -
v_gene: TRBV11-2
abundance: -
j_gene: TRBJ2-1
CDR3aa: CASSLVVHREQQFF
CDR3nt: TGTGCCAGCAGCTTAGTCGTACACAGGGAGCAGCAGTTCTTC

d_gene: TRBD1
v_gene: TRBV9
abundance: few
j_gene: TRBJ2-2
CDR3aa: CASSVGVTGLTGELFF
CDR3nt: TGTGCCAGCAGCGTAGGGGTGACAGGGCTCACCGGGGAGCTGTTTTTT

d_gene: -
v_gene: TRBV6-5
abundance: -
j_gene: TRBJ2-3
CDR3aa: CASRSRTSTDTQYF
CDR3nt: TGTGCCAGCAGGAGCAGGACTAGCACAGATACGCAGTATTTT

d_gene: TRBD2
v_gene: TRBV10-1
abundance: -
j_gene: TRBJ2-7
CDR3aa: CASSEGLLAGAYEQYF
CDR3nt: TGCGCCAGCAGTGAGGGTCTACTAGCGGGAGCCTACGAGCAGTACTTC

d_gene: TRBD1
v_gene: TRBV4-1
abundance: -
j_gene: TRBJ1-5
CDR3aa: CASSQNSGGQPQHF
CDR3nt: TGCGCCAGCAGCCAGAACTCAGGGGGCCAGCCCCAGCATTTT

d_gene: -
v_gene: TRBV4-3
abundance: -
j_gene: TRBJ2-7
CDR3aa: CASSQDVRPRGEQYF
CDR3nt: TGCGCCAGCAGCCAAGATGTACGGCCTAGGGGGGAGCAGTACTTC

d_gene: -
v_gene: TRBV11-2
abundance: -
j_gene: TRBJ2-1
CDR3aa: CASSFRADRSYNEQFF
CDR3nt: TGTGCCAGCAGCTTCCGAGCGGACAGATCCTACAATGAGCAGTTCTTC

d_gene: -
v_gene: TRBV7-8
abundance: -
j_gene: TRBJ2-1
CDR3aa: CASSLVSILMGGAIYNEQFF
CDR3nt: TGTGCCAGCAGCTTAGTTTCGATACTAATGGGGGGGGCCATCTACAATGAGCAGTTCTTC

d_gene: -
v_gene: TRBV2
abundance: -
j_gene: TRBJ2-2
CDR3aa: CASRSSGAGELFF
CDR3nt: TGTGCCAGCCGATCATCAGGGGCCGGGGAGCTGTTTTTT

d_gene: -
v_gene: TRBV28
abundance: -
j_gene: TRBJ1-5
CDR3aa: CASTRIQAQPQHF
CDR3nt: TGTGCCAGCACCAGAATACAGGCTCAGCCCCAGCATTTT

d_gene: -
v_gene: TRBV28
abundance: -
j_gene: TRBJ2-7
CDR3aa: CASSPHRDPYEQYF
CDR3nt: TGTGCCAGCAGTCCGCACAGGGACCCCTACGAGCAGTACTTC

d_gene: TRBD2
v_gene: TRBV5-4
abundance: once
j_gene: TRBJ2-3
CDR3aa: CASRLMTSGAPTDTQYF
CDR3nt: TGTGCCAGCAGATTAATGACTAGCGGGGCCCCCACAGATACGCAGTATTTT

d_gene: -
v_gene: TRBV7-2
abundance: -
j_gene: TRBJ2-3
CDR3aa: CASSAADTQYF
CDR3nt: TGTGCCAGCAGCGCGGCCGATACGCAGTATTTT

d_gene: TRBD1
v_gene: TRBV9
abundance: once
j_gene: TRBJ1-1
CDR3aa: CASSGNRGNTEAFF
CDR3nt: TGTGCCAGCAGCGGAAACAGGGGAAACACTGAAGCTTTCTTT

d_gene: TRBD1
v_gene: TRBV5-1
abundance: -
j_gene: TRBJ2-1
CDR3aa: CASSSTGGSYNEQFF
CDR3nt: TGCGCCAGCAGCTCGACAGGGGGCTCCTACAATGAGCAGTTCTTC

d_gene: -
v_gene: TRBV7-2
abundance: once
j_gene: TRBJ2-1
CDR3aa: CASSLVPVFGNEQFF
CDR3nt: TGTGCCAGCAGCCTGGTCCCGGTCTTCGGCAATGAGCAGTTCTTC

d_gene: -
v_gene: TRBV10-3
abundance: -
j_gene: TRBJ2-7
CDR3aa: CAISEKGRTYEQYF
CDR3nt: TGTGCCATCAGTGAGAAAGGGAGGACCTACGAGCAGTACTTC

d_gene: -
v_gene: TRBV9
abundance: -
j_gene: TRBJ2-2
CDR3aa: CASSVDIGELFF
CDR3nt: TGTGCCAGCAGCGTAGACATCGGGGAGCTGTTTTTT

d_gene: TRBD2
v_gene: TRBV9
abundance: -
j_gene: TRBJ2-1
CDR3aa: CASTPRDYSYNEQFF
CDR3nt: TGTGCCAGCACCCCCAGGGACTACTCCTACAATGAGCAGTTCTTC

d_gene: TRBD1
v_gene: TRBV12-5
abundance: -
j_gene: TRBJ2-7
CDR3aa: CASAVDRDDEQYF
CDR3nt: TGTGCTAGTGCCGTCGACAGGGATGACGAGCAGTACTTC

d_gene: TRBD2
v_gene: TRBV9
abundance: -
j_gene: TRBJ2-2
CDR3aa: CASSVVTSGYANTGELFF
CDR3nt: TGTGCCAGCAGCGTAGTGACTAGCGGTTATGCGAACACCGGGGAGCTGTTTTTT

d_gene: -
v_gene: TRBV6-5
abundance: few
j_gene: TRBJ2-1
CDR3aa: CASSYSDSYNEQFF
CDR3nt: TGTGCCAGCAGTTACTCAGACAGCTACAATGAGCAGTTCTTC

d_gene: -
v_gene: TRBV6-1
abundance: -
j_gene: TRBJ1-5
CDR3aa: CASSAQGGGNQPQHF
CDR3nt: TGTGCCAGCAGTGCACAGGGAGGGGGCAATCAGCCCCAGCATTTT

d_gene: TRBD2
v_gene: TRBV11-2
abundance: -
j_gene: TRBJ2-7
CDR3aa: CASSSRTSGRDEQYF
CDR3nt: TGTGCCAGCAGCTCAAGGACTAGCGGGAGAGACGAGCAGTACTTC

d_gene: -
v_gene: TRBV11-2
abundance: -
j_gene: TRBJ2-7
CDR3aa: CASSLRDEQYF
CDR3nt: TGTGCCAGCAGCTTAAGAGACGAGCAGTACTTC

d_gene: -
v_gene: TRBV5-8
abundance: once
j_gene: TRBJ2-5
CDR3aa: CASRTPYFARGETQYF
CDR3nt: TGTGCCAGCAGGACTCCCTACTTTGCTCGTGGGGAGACCCAGTACTTC

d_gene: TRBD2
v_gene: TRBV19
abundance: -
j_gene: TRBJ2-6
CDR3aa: CASSWPSGTAGANVLTF
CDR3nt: TGTGCCAGTAGTTGGCCTAGCGGGACTGCTGGGGCCAACGTCCTGACTTTC

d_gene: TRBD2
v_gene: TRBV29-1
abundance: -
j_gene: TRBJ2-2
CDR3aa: CSALRGVGGELFF
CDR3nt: TGCAGCGCTCTCCGGGGGGTCGGCGGGGAGCTGTTTTTT

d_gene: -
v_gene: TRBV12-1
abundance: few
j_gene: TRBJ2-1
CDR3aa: CASSWTSGYNEQFF
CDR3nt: TGTGCCAGCAGCTGGACTAGCGGGTACAATGAGCAGTTCTTC

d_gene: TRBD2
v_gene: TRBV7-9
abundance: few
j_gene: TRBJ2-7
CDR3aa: CASSLAGTRQYEQYF
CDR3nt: TGTGCCAGCAGCTTAGCCGGGACTAGACAATACGAGCAGTACTTC

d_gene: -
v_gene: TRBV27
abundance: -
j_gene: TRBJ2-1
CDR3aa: CASSATPRLAYNEQFF
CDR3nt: TGTGCCAGCTCGGCTACCCCCAGGCTTGCCTACAATGAGCAGTTCTTC

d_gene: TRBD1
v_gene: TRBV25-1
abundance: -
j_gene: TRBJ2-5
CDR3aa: CASSDHEGTGQETQYF
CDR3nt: TGTGCCAGCAGTGATCATGAGGGGACAGGTCAAGAGACCCAGTACTTC

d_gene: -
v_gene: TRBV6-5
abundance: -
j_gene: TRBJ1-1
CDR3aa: CASQGRQTLNTEAFF
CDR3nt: TGTGCCAGTCAGGGAAGACAGACATTGAACACTGAAGCTTTCTTT

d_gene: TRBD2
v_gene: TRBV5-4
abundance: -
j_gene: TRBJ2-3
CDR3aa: CASSSLALTSGSDTQYF
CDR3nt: TGTGCCAGCAGCTCCCTCGCCCTGACTAGCGGGTCAGATACGCAGTATTTT

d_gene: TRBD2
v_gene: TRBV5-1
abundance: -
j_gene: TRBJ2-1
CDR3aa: CASSLAGVGNEQFF
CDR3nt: TGCGCCAGCAGCTTAGCGGGAGTGGGGAATGAGCAGTTCTTC

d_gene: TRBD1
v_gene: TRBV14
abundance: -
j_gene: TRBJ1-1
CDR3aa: CASSPGTGVGAFF
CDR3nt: TGTGCCAGCAGCCCCGGGACAGGGGTCGGGGCTTTCTTT

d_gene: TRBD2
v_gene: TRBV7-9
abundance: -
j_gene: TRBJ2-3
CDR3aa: CASSGTSGSASTDTQYF
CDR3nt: TGTGCCAGCAGCGGGACTAGCGGGAGTGCTAGCACAGATACGCAGTATTTT

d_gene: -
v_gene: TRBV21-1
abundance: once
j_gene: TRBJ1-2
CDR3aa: CASTFTPGGARYGYTF
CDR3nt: TGTGCCAGCACCTTCACACCAGGGGGCGCTCGGTATGGCTACACCTTC